This T cell receptor beta chain was profiled in a study of shared clonotypes between healthy human individuals (TCRdb year 2020). About the full investigation: The cohort comprised a couple of women and a few men aged 18 to 49 years. The study deeply sequenced blood TCR repertoires of five healthy adults to estimate repertoire size and the extent of clonotype sharing between individuals. Between about 0.8 and 9 billion PBMCs per donor were obtained by leukapheresis. Libraries were prepared and TCR repertoires were sequenced by different laboratories using diverse techniques, in order to increase sequencing depth and limit assay-specific biases. For each donor, three plates each were used for CD4 naive and CD4 memory, two plates were used for CD8 naive, and one plate was used for CD8 memory.

The investigation overall reported the following: When a handful of donors were compared, the shared fraction of clonotypes was approximately 5% for naive CD4, roughly 3.4% for naive CD8, 2.3% for memory CD4, and around 0.4% for memory CD8. Naive subsets generally had larger estimated clonotype richness than memory subsets did. Because the study included only a small number of donors, the genetic and exposure-history diversity represented was limited. Sampling was restricted to blood, and TCR repertoires in tissues likely differ from the TCR repertoires found in blood. Even with the large sequencing depth, rarefaction of the sorted-subset datasets indicated that sequencing was incomplete. Higher generation probabilities were observed for clonotypes shared by all four sorted-subset donors than for non-shared clonotypes. Pairwise subsampling indicated that sequencing depth was expected to affect the degree of clonotype sharing among donors.

Using the deep immunoSEQ assay, TCR CDR3 regions were amplified from genomic DNA by multiplex PCR. Extracted genomic DNA from each cell subset was spread evenly across all wells of several immunoSEQ 96-well plates, with each plate serving as a replicate. For sorted subsets, around 200 ng genomic DNA, equal to 30,000 or so T cell genomes, was loaded into each replicate PCR. The purified libraries were quantified using a Qubit 3.0 fluorometer, sized with a Bioanalyzer 2100, and then quantified again using the KAPA Library Quantification kit. Every immunoSEQ 96-well plate was sequenced on a separate single-read 150-cycle Illumina NextSeq 550 flow cell. As for the authors' bioinformatics: Because the immunoSEQ output included only junctional sequences and no quality scores, the filtering could not be the same as the filtering used for full-length reads. To assign V/J genes and CDR3, sequences were annotated using PyIR, a Python wrapper for IgBLAST v1.9, with IMGT germline references. Reads were filtered out if the reads had weak V/J assignments (E-value above 1e-6), no CDR3, stop codons, out-of-frame junctions, or ambiguous translated residues. V3J clonotypes were defined as sequences sharing an identical inferred V gene, J gene, and CDR3 amino acid sequence. Percentage overlap between repertoires was computed as shared unique clonotypes divided by the size of the smaller repertoire. Repertoire richness was assessed with RTK rarefaction, the Chao1 estimator, and Recon v2.1 estimates of unobserved clonotypes. OLGA was used to compute generation probabilities for all TCRbeta clonotypes that the gDNA method yielded from a handful of donors. Held by TCRdb, this immuneACCESS table contains in-frame sequences only and omits some clones. Under half of the omission traces to an unresolved V gene where checked; the cause of the rest is unknown. D and trimming come from the DNA, and the V and J calls and clone size come from that table. This sample holds over a million clones; under 80% were observed only once. The ten largest clones capture 1.4% of the sample.

Healthy HIV-negative adults with no recently reported acute infections or vaccinations were included as donors. Every donor was a Caucasian adult living in Nashville, Tennessee, USA. CD4+ T cells were enriched through magnetic negative selection, after which naive cells were positively selected on CD45RA and the remaining negative fraction served as the memory subset. Blood was obtained by leukapheresis, after which PBMCs were separated by Ficoll-Histopaque density gradient centrifugation and cryopreserved in liquid nitrogen vapor phase. Analytical flow cytometry was used to check the purity and quantity of each magnetically sorted T cell population. Genomic DNA was isolated from every sorted fraction and measured by UV absorbance on a Nanodrop 2000c. The germline V gene specifies SGHTA as CDR1 and FQGNSA as CDR2. From its cysteine to its phenylalanine, the CDR3 spans 14 amino acids. Only the CDR3 part of the read is kept: 42 bases, read in frame from the first base. Between the V and J ends, shortened by 4 bases and 9 bases respectively, the junction contains 18 bases.

On this clone: Its antigen remains unidentified. The record has no base qualities; no much larger clone is one base away.

The rearranged chain carries TRBV7-2 and TRBJ1-1; the D gene is unclear. The sequence derives from a man between 18 and 35 years old in good health. Sequenced input: memory CD4+ T cells sorted from blood. The sample's cell subset or site label, decoded: CD45RA-negative fraction. The CDR3 amino acid sequence is: CASSYLGDAGQAFF. The DNA sequence is TGTGCCAGCAGCTACCTGGGAGATGCAGGACAAGCTTTCTTT. Supplemented by the reference TRBV7-2 and TRBJ1-1 proteins around the CDR3, the complete variable domain is GAGVSQSPSNKVTEKGKDVELRCDPISGHTALYWYRQSLGQGLEFLIYFQGNSAPDKSGLPSDRFSAERTGGSVSTLTIQRTQQEDSAVYLCASSYLGDAGQAFFGQGTRLTVV.